The subject of this entry is one T cell receptor (beta chain). Its specificity is not known. Sample donors were healthy Caucasian individuals that came from Russia, aged roughly 6 to 95. Samples each yielded at least 5 micrograms of total RNA. The sample is drawn from a study of blood T cells in healthy people across ages. Study conclusions and caveats: Conclusively comparing naive with antigen-experienced cells was impossible with unsorted PBMCs. The authors considered diversity estimates from one million T cells to be underestimates.

Primed by a sample-barcoded 5' primer and a J-beta primer mix, a second PCR proceeded for roughly 7 to 11 cycles. TCRdb ran MiXCR on the 5' RACE reads and lists one entry per CDR3 protein. The table records 1.2 million to 1.5 million distinct CDR3 sequences, 45% to 70% of them present only once. V was cut by 3 bases and J by 8 bases, with 16 bases left in between. CDR3 size: 14 residues. CDR1 and CDR2 (germline): DFQATT, SNEGSKA (reference sequence). The source material was blood. The V gene is TRBV20-1, the J gene TRBJ1-4; D is undetermined. The receptor comes from a man between 18 and 35 years old in good health. The CDR3 is CSASLPGPGEKLFF. As DNA, the CDR3 is TGCAGTGCTAGTCTTCCAGGTCCGGGGGAAAAACTGTTTTTT.